The TCR beta chain under discussion was sequenced for a study of T cells in Graves' hyperthyroidism and ophthalmopathy. Orbital computed tomography, thyroid ultrasound, serum thyroxine and TRAb, and clinical symptoms together informed the diagnoses. The CDR3 runs 19 residues. Looked up from germline, CDR1 is MGHDK and CDR2 is SYGVNS. The V and J ends lost 3 bases and 0 bases, in that order; junction bases with no gene match: 9. Study findings and constraints: Progression to ophthalmopathy was predicted a median of 6.5 months early.

What was amplified from RNA transcripts were TCR beta CDR3 regions. During a first-round RT-PCR of the TCR CDR3, the HTBI primer set was used. TCRdb fed the multiplex PCR reads into MiXCR, producing one record per CDR3 protein. Among 300,000 to 400,000 distinct CDR3 sequences listed, around 20% were seen once. Worth noting for this clonotype: Its antigen is unidentified.

The receptor's source is a man between 18 and 29 years old with Graves' ophthalmopathy. This chain connects TRBV25-1 to TRBJ2-7; TRBD2 aligns across 15 bases. Sequenced input: blood. CDR3 coding DNA: TGTGCCAGCAGTGACCGGACTAGCGGGGGGGGACTGAGCTCCTACGAGCAGTACTTC. Translated, it gives CASSDRTSGGGLSSYEQYF.